These T cell receptor beta chains were read from a single sample in a study of cytomegalovirus exposure and HLA in healthy donors. Sequencing was performed with immunoSEQ multiplex PCR; in TCRdb, only in-frame clones are kept and a portion is missing. The repertoire table contains under 200,000 clones. The sample was PBMCs. The receptors were gathered from a man aged 25 to 40 in good health and CMV-seronegative. Each CDR3 is given with its conserved first and last residue. A D gene is named only where the DNA matches it firmly.

d_gene: TRBD1
v_gene: TRBV14
j_gene: TRBJ1-2
CDR3nt: TGTGCCAGCAGCCCGACCCAGGCGCAGGGGGCCCTTAACTATGGCTACACCTTC
CDR3aa: CASSPTQAQGALNYGYTF

d_gene: -
v_gene: TRBV18
j_gene: TRBJ2-1
CDR3nt: TGTGCCAGCTTGAGACTAGAGAGTAATGAGCAGTTCTTC
CDR3aa: CASLRLESNEQFF

d_gene: TRBD1
v_gene: TRBV7-9
j_gene: TRBJ2-7
CDR3nt: TGTGCCAGCAGCCCCGGGACAGGGAGCGAGCAGTACTTC
CDR3aa: CASSPGTGSEQYF

d_gene: -
v_gene: TRBV6-1
j_gene: TRBJ1-4
CDR3nt: TGTGCCAGCAGGGCCAATGTACAAACTAATGAAAAACTGTTTTTT
CDR3aa: CASRANVQTNEKLFF

d_gene: TRBD2
v_gene: TRBV30
j_gene: TRBJ2-3
CDR3nt: TGTGCCTGGAGTGTCGGGCTAGCGGGATTCGCAGATACGCAGTATTTT
CDR3aa: CAWSVGLAGFADTQYF

d_gene: TRBD1
v_gene: TRBV10-1
j_gene: TRBJ1-1
CDR3nt: TGCGCCAGCAGCCCAGGACAGGGAACCAGAACTGAAGCTTTCTTT
CDR3aa: CASSPGQGTRTEAFF

d_gene: TRBD2
v_gene: TRBV19
j_gene: TRBJ2-7
CDR3nt: TGTGCCAGTAGTGCCTCGAGACTAGCGAGATACGAGCAGTACTTC
CDR3aa: CASSASRLARYEQYF

d_gene: -
v_gene: TRBV30
j_gene: TRBJ1-6
CDR3nt: TGTGCCTGGAGGGCCCAGGGATCCTATAATTCACCCCTCCACTTT
CDR3aa: CAWRAQGSYNSPLHF

d_gene: -
v_gene: TRBV7-6
j_gene: TRBJ2-3
CDR3nt: TGTGCCAGCGGTCCAGGCAGCACAGATACGCAGTATTTT
CDR3aa: CASGPGSTDTQYF

d_gene: -
v_gene: TRBV21-1
j_gene: TRBJ2-7
CDR3nt: TGTGCCAGCAGCAAGATACAGGGGGTTTGCTACGAGCAGTACTTC
CDR3aa: CASSKIQGVCYEQYF

d_gene: TRBD1
v_gene: TRBV7-9
j_gene: TRBJ2-2
CDR3nt: TGTGCCAGCAGCGTTACAGGGGGTGGCACCGGGGAGCTGTTTTTT
CDR3aa: CASSVTGGGTGELFF

d_gene: -
v_gene: TRBV7-9
j_gene: TRBJ1-3
CDR3nt: TGTGCCCCCAGTCTCTCTGGAAACACCATATATTTT
CDR3aa: CAPSLSGNTIYF

d_gene: TRBD2
v_gene: TRBV5-1
j_gene: TRBJ2-1
CDR3nt: TGCGCCAGCAGCCGAGGACTAGCGGTTACCTACAATGAGCAGTTCTTC
CDR3aa: CASSRGLAVTYNEQFF

d_gene: -
v_gene: TRBV4-1
j_gene: TRBJ2-7
CDR3nt: TGCGCCAGCAGCCAAATAATTCTAGAGTTGAGTTTATACGAGCAGTACTTC
CDR3aa: CASSQIILELSLYEQYF

d_gene: -
v_gene: TRBV29-1
j_gene: TRBJ2-2
CDR3nt: TGCAGCGTTGAAAGAGGAGTAACCGGGGAGCTGTTTTTT
CDR3aa: CSVERGVTGELFF

d_gene: -
v_gene: TRBV7-2
j_gene: TRBJ1-5
CDR3nt: TGTGCCAGCAGCTTCGGGCAGGGGAGTCAGCCCCAGCATTTT
CDR3aa: CASSFGQGSQPQHF

d_gene: -
v_gene: TRBV2
j_gene: TRBJ1-6
CDR3nt: TGTGCCAGCAGTCCCAGGACCTATAATTCACCCCTCCACTTT
CDR3aa: CASSPRTYNSPLHF

d_gene: -
v_gene: TRBV10-3
j_gene: TRBJ1-5
CDR3nt: TGTGCCATCAGTGTGAGCGGGACCCCCGGGGGCAATCAGCCCCAGCATTTT
CDR3aa: CAISVSGTPGGNQPQHF

d_gene: -
v_gene: TRBV11-3
j_gene: TRBJ1-3
CDR3nt: TGTGCCAGCAGCTTAGAGGCGGGGGCCGCAAACACCATATATTTT
CDR3aa: CASSLEAGAANTIYF

d_gene: -
v_gene: TRBV10-3
j_gene: TRBJ1-5
CDR3nt: TGTGCCATCGGAGGGGCGGATAGCAATCAGCCCCAGCATTTT
CDR3aa: CAIGGADSNQPQHF

d_gene: TRBD1
v_gene: TRBV27
j_gene: TRBJ1-6
CDR3nt: TGTGCCAGCAGCCCGGGAGGGGGCAACTCACCCCTCCACTTT
CDR3aa: CASSPGGGNSPLHF

d_gene: TRBD1
v_gene: TRBV6-5
j_gene: TRBJ2-7
CDR3nt: TGTGCCAGCAGTCCAGACCGGGACAGGGGGTACGAGCAGTACTTC
CDR3aa: CASSPDRDRGYEQYF

d_gene: -
v_gene: TRBV28
j_gene: TRBJ1-5
CDR3nt: TGTGCCAGCTCGAGAGGGGGTTATAATCAGCCCCAGCATTTT
CDR3aa: CASSRGGYNQPQHF

d_gene: -
v_gene: TRBV28
j_gene: TRBJ1-3
CDR3nt: TGTGCCAGCAGTTCCCCGGGAGGAAACACCATATATTTT
CDR3aa: CASSSPGGNTIYF

d_gene: -
v_gene: TRBV10-3
j_gene: TRBJ2-3
CDR3nt: TGTGCCATCACCCAGGGGGGCCCCCCAGATACGCAGTATTTT
CDR3aa: CAITQGGPPDTQYF

d_gene: TRBD2
v_gene: TRBV2
j_gene: TRBJ2-5
CDR3nt: TGTGCCAGCACGTGGGCTAGCGGAGACCAAGAGACCCAGTACTTC
CDR3aa: CASTWASGDQETQYF

d_gene: -
v_gene: TRBV27
j_gene: TRBJ2-3
CDR3nt: TGTGCCAGCAGTTTATGGGTACAGGGAACCACAGATACGCAGTATTTT
CDR3aa: CASSLWVQGTTDTQYF

d_gene: -
v_gene: TRBV7-2
j_gene: TRBJ1-5
CDR3nt: TGTGCCAGCAGCCCCCCGATTCCGGGTCAGCCCCAGCATTTT
CDR3aa: CASSPPIPGQPQHF

d_gene: TRBD1
v_gene: TRBV19
j_gene: TRBJ1-1
CDR3nt: TGTGCCAGTAGTTCAGGACAGGGGGCGAGTACTGAAGCTTTCTTT
CDR3aa: CASSSGQGASTEAFF

d_gene: TRBD2
v_gene: TRBV19
j_gene: TRBJ2-1
CDR3nt: TGTGCCAGTAGTATTGCGGGAGTTTCCTACAATGAGCAGTTCTTC
CDR3aa: CASSIAGVSYNEQFF

d_gene: TRBD2
v_gene: TRBV7-2
j_gene: TRBJ2-1
CDR3nt: TGTGCCAGCAGCTTAGTTGGGGGGGGGTCCTACAATGAGCAGTTCTTC
CDR3aa: CASSLVGGGSYNEQFF

d_gene: -
v_gene: TRBV18
j_gene: TRBJ2-3
CDR3nt: TGTGCCAGCTCACCATTCAGGGGCACAGATACGCAGTATTTT
CDR3aa: CASSPFRGTDTQYF

d_gene: -
v_gene: TRBV9
j_gene: TRBJ1-2
CDR3nt: TGTGCCAGCAGCGTAGGGTACAGGGCAAACCTTCAGTATGGCTACACCTTC
CDR3aa: CASSVGYRANLQYGYTF

d_gene: -
v_gene: TRBV30
j_gene: TRBJ1-1
CDR3nt: TGTGCCTGGACCCTCAGCACTGAAGCTTTCTTT
CDR3aa: CAWTLSTEAFF

d_gene: TRBD1
v_gene: TRBV28
j_gene: TRBJ2-7
CDR3nt: TGTGCCAGCAGTCCTTGGGTGGGACAGGGGCCCTACGAGCAGTACTTC
CDR3aa: CASSPWVGQGPYEQYF

d_gene: -
v_gene: TRBV5-4
j_gene: TRBJ1-2
CDR3nt: TGTGCCAGCAGCTTTACGGGGGGCTACACCTTC
CDR3aa: CASSFTGGYTF

d_gene: TRBD1
v_gene: TRBV6-1
j_gene: TRBJ1-2
CDR3nt: TGTGCCAGCAGTTCCTGGGACAGACCTAACTATGGCTACACCTTC
CDR3aa: CASSSWDRPNYGYTF

d_gene: -
v_gene: TRBV7-9
j_gene: TRBJ2-7
CDR3nt: TGTGCCAGCAGCCCCCTCTTGAAGAGCGAGCACTACGAGCAGTACTTC
CDR3aa: CASSPLLKSEHYEQYF

d_gene: -
v_gene: TRBV7-6
j_gene: TRBJ1-5
CDR3nt: TGTGCCAGCAGCTTAGGGCAGGGGATATCAAATCAGCCCCAGCATTTT
CDR3aa: CASSLGQGISNQPQHF

d_gene: -
v_gene: TRBV6-6
j_gene: TRBJ2-2
CDR3nt: TGTGCCACCCAGAAACAGGGACCCGGGGAGCTGTTTTTT
CDR3aa: CATQKQGPGELFF

d_gene: TRBD1
v_gene: TRBV7-7
j_gene: TRBJ2-5
CDR3nt: TGTGCCAGCAGCTCGACAGGGTGGGGGGAGACCCAGTACTTC
CDR3aa: CASSSTGWGETQYF

d_gene: TRBD2
v_gene: TRBV7-2
j_gene: TRBJ2-7
CDR3nt: TGTGCCAGCAGCTTAGGCCCGGGGAGGGGATCCTACGAGCAGTACTTC
CDR3aa: CASSLGPGRGSYEQYF

d_gene: TRBD1
v_gene: TRBV28
j_gene: TRBJ2-7
CDR3nt: TGTGCCAGCAGTGGGACAGGGGTGTACGAGCAGTACTTC
CDR3aa: CASSGTGVYEQYF

d_gene: TRBD2
v_gene: TRBV2
j_gene: TRBJ2-1
CDR3nt: TGTGCCAGCAGACCGGGACTAGCGGGAGTCCACAATGAGCAGTTCTTC
CDR3aa: CASRPGLAGVHNEQFF

d_gene: TRBD1
v_gene: TRBV27
j_gene: TRBJ1-5
CDR3nt: TGTGCCAGCAGTTTATCAGGGACAGTTAGCAATCAGCCCCAGCATTTT
CDR3aa: CASSLSGTVSNQPQHF